Listed here are 17 T cell receptor beta chains from one sample, sequenced in a study of T cells in Graves' hyperthyroidism and ophthalmopathy. Researchers amplified the TCR beta CDR3 regions from RNA transcripts. The HTBI primer set was used in a first-round RT-PCR of the TCR CDR3. In TCRdb, the multiplex PCR reads were re-called with MiXCR into one record per CDR3 protein. The data show 550,000 to 700,000 distinct CDR3 sequences, around 45% seen once. The sample taken for sequencing was peripheral blood or thyroid tissue (not recorded which). These receptor sequences come from an adult woman with Graves' disease, either hyperthyroidism or ophthalmopathy (not recorded which).

This chain links TRBV9 with TRBJ2-7, with 7 nucleotides matching TRBD2. Trimming cost V 0 bases and J 7 bases; bases outside gene matches: 4. This CDR3 has 13 residues. Per germline, CDR1 SGDLS and CDR2 YYNGEE. CDR3 in amino acids: CASSVGEGEEQYF. CDR3 in DNA: TGTGCCAGCAGCGTAGGGGAGGGCGAGGAGCAGTACTTC.

This clonotype was seen at least ten times. The V call is TRBV6-6, the J call TRBJ1-1; D gene uncertain. CDR1 and CDR2 (germline): MNHNY, SVGAGI (reference sequence). CDR3 length: 12 residues. Trimming cost V 2 bases and J 3 bases, with 4 bases left between them. In nucleotides, the CDR3 is TGTGCCAGCAGTTACAAAGACACTGAAGCTTTCTTT. It translates to CASSYKDTEAFF.

This clonotype was picked up a small number of times. The rearrangement links TRBV6-1 to TRBJ2-2, with 8 nucleotides matching TRBD2. This CDR3 contains 16 residues. The ends lost 5 bases at V and 3 bases at J; junction bases unmatched: 8. Germline CDR1 is MNHNS and CDR2 is SASEGT. The CDR3 protein is CASSYSLLADTGELFF. The CDR3 DNA reads TGTGCCAGCAGTTACTCATTACTAGCGGACACCGGGGAGCTGTTTTTT.

The rearrangement uses TRBV9 and TRBJ2-6, with 8 bases aligning to TRBD1. From germline, CDR1 is SGDLS and CDR2 YYNGEE. This CDR3 has 17 residues. Trimming removed 3 bases from V and 1 base from J; junction bases left unmatched: 6. The CDR3 DNA reads TGTGCCAGCAGCGCTCAGGGGGCCGGTTCTGGGGCCAACGTCCTGACTTTC. Amino acids: CASSAQGAGSGANVLTF.

The rearrangement uses TRBV11-1 and TRBJ1-2; D uncertain. With 5 bases removed from V and 3 bases from J, the gap between germline ends came to 10 bases. Germline values: CDR1 SGHAT, CDR2 FQDESV (reference sequence). This CDR3 region has 13 residues. This chain's CDR3 is CASSKLHDYGYTF. CDR3 coding DNA: TGTGCCAGCAGCAAACTACACGACTATGGCTACACCTTC.

A word on this clonotype: This may be a read error: a much more frequent sequence differs by one nucleotide. The chain has TRBV20-1 and TRBJ2-7; TRBD2 matches 7 bases. This CDR3 region has 19 residues. Germline V gene lookup returns CDR1 DFQATT and CDR2 SNEGSKA (reference sequence). V shed 0 bases and J 3 bases; nucleotides not matched to a gene: 20. The CDR3 DNA sequence: TGCAGTGCTAGAGATTTCGAGTTCCTAGCGGTAATGAGGGACTACGAGCAGTACTTC. This codes for CSARDFEFLAVMRDYEQYF.

There are a few counts of this clonotype. This chain uses TRBV25-1 with TRBJ1-2; D not certain. With 8 bases removed from V and 5 bases from J, the gap between germline ends came to 12 bases. The CDR3 spans 12 residues. The V gene's germline CDR1 is MGHDK and CDR2 SYGVNS. The CDR3 nucleotides are TGTGCCAGCGTAGGCCCTGGGTATGGCTACACCTTC. Residues: CASVGPGYGYTF.

This clonotype was picked up many times. V usage is TRBV7-8 and J usage is TRBJ1-4; the match to TRBD1 covers 10 bases. CDR3 length equals 15 residues. Trimming at V came to 2 bases and at J to 6 bases, leaving 3 bases not matched to a gene. CDR1 SGHVS and CDR2 FQNEAQ come from the germline V gene. The CDR3 here is CASSLTGTGDEKLFF. DNA for the CDR3: TGTGCCAGCAGCTTAACCGGGACAGGGGATGAAAAACTGTTTTTT.

This clonotype appeared many times. V is TRBV5-1 and J is TRBJ2-5; possibly TRBD2 for D (6 bases). The germline gives CDR1 SGHRS, CDR2 YFSETQ. This CDR3 region has 14 residues. Trimming left V 6 bases short and J 2 bases short, with 14 bases between. CDR3 in amino acids: CASTRREVQETQYF. Here the CDR3 DNA reads TGCGCCAGCACCCGTAGGGAGGTTCAAGAGACCCAGTACTTC.

Ten or more counts support this clonotype. The rearrangement uses TRBV4-1 and TRBJ2-2, with a tentative D call TRBD2 (5 bases). V was shortened by 4 bases and J by 3 bases, with 18 bases between the two germline ends. Germline loops: CDR1 MGHRA, CDR2 YSYEKL. This CDR3 region has 17 residues. CDR3 nucleotides: TGCGCCAGCAGCCCCTCCCCGCTAGCCCCCGACACCGGGGAGCTGTTTTTT. This encodes CASSPSPLAPDTGELFF.

The genes are TRBV7-2 and TRBJ1-2, with 8 bases aligning to TRBD1. V lost 9 bases, J lost 11 bases, and 14 bases stayed unmatched. The CDR3 covers 13 residues. Germline V CDR1 and CDR2: SGHTA, FQGNSA. The CDR3 here is CASSSAQGARYTF. In DNA form, the CDR3 reads TGTGCCAGTAGTTCCGCCCAGGGGGCGCGTTACACCTTC.

The chain carries TRBV7-9 and TRBJ2-3; D tentatively reads TRBD1 or TRBD2 (6 bases each). The length of the CDR3 is 15 residues. With 6 bases removed from V and 6 bases from J, the gap between germline ends came to 19 bases. The germline V gene encodes CDR1 SEHNR and CDR2 FQNEAQ (reference sequence). CDR3 region: CASRPEGGRTDTQYF. CDR3 in DNA: TGTGCCAGCAGGCCGGAGGGGGGCCGGACGGATACGCAGTATTTT.

The rearrangement links TRBV10-3 to TRBJ1-1, with D tentatively TRBD1 (6 bases). The germline gives CDR1 ENHRY, CDR2 SYGVKD. The CDR3 has 16 residues. V lost 8 bases and J lost 5, with 24 bases in between. The CDR3 DNA follows: TGTGCCATCGCCCTTCAAAGGACGGCCGGACAGACTGAAGCTTTCTTT. Residues: CAIALQRTAGQTEAFF.

This clonotype was detected many times. The chain couples TRBV5-1 to TRBJ2-2; D may be TRBD1 or TRBD2 (5 bases each). Germline assignment: CDR1 SGHRS and CDR2 YFSETQ. Trimming removed 3 bases from V and 4 bases from J, with 13 bases in between. CDR3 length equals 15 residues. CDR3 sequence: CASSSQLGVTGELFF. DNA for the CDR3: TGCGCCAGCAGCTCCCAACTAGGGGTCACCGGGGAGCTGTTTTTT.

This clonotype has more than one count but fewer than ten. This sequence may be a read error, since a much larger clone differs from it by one base. CDR3 loop: CASIRGLAGVEQYF. As DNA, the CDR3 is TGTGCCAGCATTAGGGGACTAGCGGGCGTCGAGCAGTACTTC. The V gene is TRBV2, the J gene TRBJ2-7; 12 bases align to TRBD2. Trimming took 7 bases from V and 6 from J; bases not matched to a gene: 7. The CDR3 spans 14 residues. CDR1 is SNHLY and CDR2 is FYNNEI in the germline V gene.

This clonotype was counted once. This chain uses TRBV7-2 with TRBJ1-1, with D possibly TRBD1 on 5 matching bases. This CDR3 spans 12 amino acids. V lost 11 bases and J lost 2, with 12 bases in between. The V gene's germline CDR1 is SGHTA and CDR2 FQGNSA. CDR3 protein: CAGGGDNTEAFF. The DNA of the CDR3 is TGTGCCGGGGGGGGGGACAACACTGAAGCTTTCTTT.

This clonotype was seen many times. V is TRBV24-1 and J is TRBJ1-5; tentative D call: TRBD1 (5 bases). The CDR3 consists of 13 residues. With 12 bases removed from V and 5 bases from J, the gap between germline ends came to 16 bases. From germline, CDR1 is KGHDR and CDR2 SFDVKD. The CDR3, as DNA: TGTGCCGTTAGGGCAGGGAATGATCAGCCCCAGCATTTT. It yields the protein CAVRAGNDQPQHF.